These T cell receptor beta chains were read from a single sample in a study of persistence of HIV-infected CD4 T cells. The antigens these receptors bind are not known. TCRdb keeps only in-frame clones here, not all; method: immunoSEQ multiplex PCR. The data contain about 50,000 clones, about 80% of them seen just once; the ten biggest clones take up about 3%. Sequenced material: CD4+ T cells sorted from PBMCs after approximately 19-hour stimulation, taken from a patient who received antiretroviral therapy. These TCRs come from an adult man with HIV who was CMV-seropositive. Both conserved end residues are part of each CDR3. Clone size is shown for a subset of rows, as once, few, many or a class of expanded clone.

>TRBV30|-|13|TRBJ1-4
CALQGATNEKLFF
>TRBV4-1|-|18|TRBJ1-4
CASSQGSTGTGGNEKLFF
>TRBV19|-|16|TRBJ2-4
CASFNSMRPAKNIQYF
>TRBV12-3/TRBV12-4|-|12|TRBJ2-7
CASSLYPTEQYF
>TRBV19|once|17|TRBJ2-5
CASSVMTSGRMKETQYF
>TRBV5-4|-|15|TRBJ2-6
CASSLAGTGANVLTF
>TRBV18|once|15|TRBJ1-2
CASSPTDTHNYGYTF
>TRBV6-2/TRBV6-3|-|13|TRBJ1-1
CASSYSRDTEAFF
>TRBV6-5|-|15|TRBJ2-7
CASSYTPPRDYEQYF
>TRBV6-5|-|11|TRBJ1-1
CASGKQGGAFF
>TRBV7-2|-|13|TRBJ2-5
CASSLFPQETQYF
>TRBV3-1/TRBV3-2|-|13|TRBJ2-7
CASSYLSSYEQYF
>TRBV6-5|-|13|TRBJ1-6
CASSPISGSPLHF
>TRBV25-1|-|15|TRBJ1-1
CASSLLGQMNTEAFF
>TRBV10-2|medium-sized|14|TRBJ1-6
CASERGQGNSPLHF
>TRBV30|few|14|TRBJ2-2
CAWTRVRDAGELFF
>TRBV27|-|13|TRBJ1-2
CASSLGGPGGYTF
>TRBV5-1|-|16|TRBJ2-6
CASSLRQDSGANVLTF
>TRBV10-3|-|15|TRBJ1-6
CAISDERVRNSPLHF
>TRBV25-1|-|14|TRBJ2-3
CASSAPGLPAAQYF
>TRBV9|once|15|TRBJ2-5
CASSTRTGRQETQYF
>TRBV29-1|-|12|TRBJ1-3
CSVGQAGNTIYF
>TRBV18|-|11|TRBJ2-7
CASSLENEQYF
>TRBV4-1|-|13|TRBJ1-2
CASSPREADGYTF
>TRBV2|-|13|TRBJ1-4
CASNGDSREKLFF
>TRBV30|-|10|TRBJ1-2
CAWSSYGYTF
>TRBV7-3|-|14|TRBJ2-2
CASSLNPNTGELFF
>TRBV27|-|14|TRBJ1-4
CASSQDRGHEKLFF
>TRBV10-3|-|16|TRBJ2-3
CAIRMGLAGKTDTQYF
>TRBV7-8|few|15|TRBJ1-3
CASSYGKPSGNTIYF
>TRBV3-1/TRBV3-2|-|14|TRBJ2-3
CASSSRGGTDTQYF
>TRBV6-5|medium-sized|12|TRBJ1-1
CASSPGTGSAFF
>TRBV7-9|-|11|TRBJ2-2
CIPRDTGELFF
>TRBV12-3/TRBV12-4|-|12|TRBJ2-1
CASSLGLPEQFF
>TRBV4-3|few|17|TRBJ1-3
CASSQAIGRGAGNTIYF